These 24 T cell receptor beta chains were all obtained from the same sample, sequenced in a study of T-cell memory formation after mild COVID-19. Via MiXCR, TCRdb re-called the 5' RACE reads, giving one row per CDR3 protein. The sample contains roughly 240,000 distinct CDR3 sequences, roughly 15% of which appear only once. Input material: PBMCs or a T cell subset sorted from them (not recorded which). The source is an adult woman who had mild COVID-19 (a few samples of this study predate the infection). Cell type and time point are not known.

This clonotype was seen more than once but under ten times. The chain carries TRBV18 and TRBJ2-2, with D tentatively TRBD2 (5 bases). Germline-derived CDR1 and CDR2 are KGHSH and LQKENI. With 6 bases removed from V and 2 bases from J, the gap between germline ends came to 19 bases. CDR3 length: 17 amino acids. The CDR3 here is CASSIELAGPNTGELFF. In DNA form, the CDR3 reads TGTGCCAGCTCCATAGAGCTGGCGGGCCCTAACACCGGGGAGCTGTTTTTT.

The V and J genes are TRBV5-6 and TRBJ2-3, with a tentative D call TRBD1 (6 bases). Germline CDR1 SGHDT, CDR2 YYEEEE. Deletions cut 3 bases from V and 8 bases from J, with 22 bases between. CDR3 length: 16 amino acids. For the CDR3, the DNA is TGTGCCAGCAGCTCGTCTCCGGGACAAACAAGGGTTACGCAGTATTTT. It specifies CASSSSPGQTRVTQYF.

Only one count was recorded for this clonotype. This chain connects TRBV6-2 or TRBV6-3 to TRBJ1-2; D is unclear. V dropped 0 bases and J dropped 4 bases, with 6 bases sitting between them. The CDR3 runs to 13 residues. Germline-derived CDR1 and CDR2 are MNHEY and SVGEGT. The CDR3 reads CASSYSPSYGYTF. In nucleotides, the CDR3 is TGTGCCAGCAGTTACTCGCCTAGCTATGGCTACACCTTC.

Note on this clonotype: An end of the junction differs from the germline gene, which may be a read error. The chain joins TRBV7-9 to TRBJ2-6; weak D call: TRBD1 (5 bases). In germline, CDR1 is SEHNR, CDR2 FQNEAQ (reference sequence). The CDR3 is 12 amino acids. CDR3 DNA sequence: TGTGCCTACCCCTCTGGGGCCACCGTCCTGACTTTC. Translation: CAYPSGATVLTF.

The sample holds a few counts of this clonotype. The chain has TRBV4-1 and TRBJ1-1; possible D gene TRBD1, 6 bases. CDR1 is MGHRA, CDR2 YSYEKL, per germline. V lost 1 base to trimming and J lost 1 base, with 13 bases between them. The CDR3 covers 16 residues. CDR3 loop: CASSQVPGHQNTEAFF. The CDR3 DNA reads TGCGCCAGCAGCCAAGTGCCGGGACACCAGAACACTGAAGCTTTCTTT.

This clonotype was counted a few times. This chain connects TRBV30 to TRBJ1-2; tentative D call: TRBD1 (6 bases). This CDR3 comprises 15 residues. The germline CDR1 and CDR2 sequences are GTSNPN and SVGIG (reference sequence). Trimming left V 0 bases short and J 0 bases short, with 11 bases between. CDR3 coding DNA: TGTGCCTGGAGTGTAACAGGGTGGGCTAACTATGGCTACACCTTC. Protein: CAWSVTGWANYGYTF.

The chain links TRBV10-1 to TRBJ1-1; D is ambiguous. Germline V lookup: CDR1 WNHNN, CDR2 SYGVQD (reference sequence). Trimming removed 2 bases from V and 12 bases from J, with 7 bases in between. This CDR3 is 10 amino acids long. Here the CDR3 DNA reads TGCGCCAGCAGTGAGAAGGGTTCTTTCTTT. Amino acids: CASSEKGSFF.

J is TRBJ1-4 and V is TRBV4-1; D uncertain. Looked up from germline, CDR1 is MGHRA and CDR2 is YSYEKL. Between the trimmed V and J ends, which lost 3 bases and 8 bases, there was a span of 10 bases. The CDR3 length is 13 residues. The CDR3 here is CASSQAIPEKLFF. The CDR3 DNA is TGCGCCAGCAGCCAGGCCATCCCAGAAAAACTGTTTTTT.

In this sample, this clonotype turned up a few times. CDR3 nucleotides: TGCGCCAGCAGCTTGGAGGCGGGCGCGTACAATGAGCAGTTCTTC. Residues: CASSLEAGAYNEQFF. The chain employs TRBV5-1 and TRBJ2-1; D might be TRBD2 (5 bases). CDR1 is SGHRS and CDR2 is YFSETQ in the germline V gene. Trimming removed 0 bases at V and 4 bases at J, with 11 bases between. The CDR3 is 15 residues long.

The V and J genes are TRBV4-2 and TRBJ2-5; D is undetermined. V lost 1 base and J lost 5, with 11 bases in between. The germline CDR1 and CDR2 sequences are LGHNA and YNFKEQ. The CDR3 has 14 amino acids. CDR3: CASSQGGLAETQYF. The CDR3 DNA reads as TGTGCCAGCAGCCAAGGGGGTTTGGCTGAGACCCAGTACTTC.

The CDR3 spells CASSWGQYEQYF. The CDR3 region has the DNA TGTGCCAGCAGTTGGGGACAATACGAGCAGTACTTC. The chain links TRBV12-3 or TRBV12-4 to TRBJ2-7; possible D gene TRBD1, 6 bases. The CDR3 totals 12 residues. V was pared by 4 bases and J by 4 bases, with 8 bases between.

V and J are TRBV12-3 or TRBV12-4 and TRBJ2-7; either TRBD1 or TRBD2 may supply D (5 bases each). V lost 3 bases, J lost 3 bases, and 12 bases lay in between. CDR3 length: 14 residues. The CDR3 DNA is TGTGCCAGCAGTTTTGAGGGGCCGCGCTACGAGCAGTACTTC. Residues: CASSFEGPRYEQYF.

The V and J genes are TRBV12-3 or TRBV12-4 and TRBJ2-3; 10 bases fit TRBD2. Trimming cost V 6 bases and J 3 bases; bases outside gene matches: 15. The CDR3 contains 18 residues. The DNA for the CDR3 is TGTGCCAGCAGCCCCAGGACTAGCGGAAGGAGGTGGACAGATACGCAGTATTTT. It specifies CASSPRTSGRRWTDTQYF.

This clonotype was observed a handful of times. The CDR3 DNA follows: TGCAGTGTTCCCAGGAGCCTAGCCTCAGATACGCAGTATTTT. Translated: CSVPRSLASDTQYF. The rearrangement joins TRBV20-1 to TRBJ2-3; possible D gene TRBD2, 5 bases. CDR1 is DFQATT and CDR2 is SNEGSKA in the germline V gene (reference sequence). V was shortened by 7 bases and J by 4 bases, with 18 bases between the two germline ends. CDR3 size: 14 residues.

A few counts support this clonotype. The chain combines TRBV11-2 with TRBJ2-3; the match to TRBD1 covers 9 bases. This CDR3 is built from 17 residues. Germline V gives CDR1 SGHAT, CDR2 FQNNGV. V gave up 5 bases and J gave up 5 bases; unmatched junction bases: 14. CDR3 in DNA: TGTGCCAGCAGCCCCCGGACAGGGGTCGGGACGCAAGATACGCAGTATTTT. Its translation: CASSPRTGVGTQDTQYF.

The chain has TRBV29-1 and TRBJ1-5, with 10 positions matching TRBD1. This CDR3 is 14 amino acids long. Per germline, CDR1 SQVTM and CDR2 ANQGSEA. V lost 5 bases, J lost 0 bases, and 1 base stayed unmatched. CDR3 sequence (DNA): TGCAGCGTTCGACAGGGGGCTAGCAATCAGCCCCAGCATTTT. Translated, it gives CSVRQGASNQPQHF.

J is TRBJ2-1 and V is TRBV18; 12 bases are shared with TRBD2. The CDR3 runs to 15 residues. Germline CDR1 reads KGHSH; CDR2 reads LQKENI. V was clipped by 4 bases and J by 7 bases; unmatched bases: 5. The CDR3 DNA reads TGTGCCAGCTCACGACTAGCGGGAGTTGAAAATGAGCAGTTCTTC. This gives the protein CASSRLAGVENEQFF.

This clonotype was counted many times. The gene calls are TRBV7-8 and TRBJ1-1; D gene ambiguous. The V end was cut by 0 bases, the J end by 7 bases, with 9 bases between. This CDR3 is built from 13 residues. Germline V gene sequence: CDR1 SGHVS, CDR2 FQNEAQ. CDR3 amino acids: CASSLAGQNEAFF. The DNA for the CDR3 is TGTGCCAGCAGCTTAGCGGGCCAGAATGAAGCTTTCTTT.

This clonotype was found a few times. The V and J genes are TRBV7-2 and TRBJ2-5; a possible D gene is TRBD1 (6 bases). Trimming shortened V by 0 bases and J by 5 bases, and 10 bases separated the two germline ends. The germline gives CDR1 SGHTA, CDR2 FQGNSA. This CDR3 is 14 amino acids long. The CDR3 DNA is TGTGCCAGCAGCTTAGCGTACAGGGCGGAGACCCAGTACTTC. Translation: CASSLAYRAETQYF.

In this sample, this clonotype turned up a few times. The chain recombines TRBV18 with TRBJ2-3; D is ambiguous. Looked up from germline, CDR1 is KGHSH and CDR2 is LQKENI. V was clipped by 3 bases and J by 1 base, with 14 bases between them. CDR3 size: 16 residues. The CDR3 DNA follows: TGTGCCAGCTCACCCAGGAAGGGCGCCGGCACAGATACGCAGTATTTT. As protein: CASSPRKGAGTDTQYF.

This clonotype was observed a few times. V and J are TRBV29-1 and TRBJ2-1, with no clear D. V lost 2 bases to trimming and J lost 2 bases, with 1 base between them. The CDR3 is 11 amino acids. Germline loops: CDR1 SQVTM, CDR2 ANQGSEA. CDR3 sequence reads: CSVETYNEQFF. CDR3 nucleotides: TGCAGCGTTGAAACCTACAATGAGCAGTTCTTC.

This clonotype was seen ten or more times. The CDR3: CASSPSGGARNEQFF. The CDR3 DNA follows: TGTGCCAGCAGCCCTTCCGGGGGGGCGCGGAATGAGCAGTTCTTC. V and J are TRBV7-9 and TRBJ2-1, with TRBD2 matching over 8 bases. Germline values: CDR1 SEHNR, CDR2 FQNEAQ (reference sequence). The CDR3 sequence is 15 residues long. J was trimmed by 7 bases and V by 5 bases; bases with no gene match: 10.

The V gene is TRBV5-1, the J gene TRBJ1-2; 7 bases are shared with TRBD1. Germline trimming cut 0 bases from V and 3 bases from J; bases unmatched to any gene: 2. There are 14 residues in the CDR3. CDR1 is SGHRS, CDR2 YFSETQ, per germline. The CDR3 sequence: CASSLGDRDYGYTF. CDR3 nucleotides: TGCGCCAGCAGCTTGGGAGACAGGGACTATGGCTACACCTTC.

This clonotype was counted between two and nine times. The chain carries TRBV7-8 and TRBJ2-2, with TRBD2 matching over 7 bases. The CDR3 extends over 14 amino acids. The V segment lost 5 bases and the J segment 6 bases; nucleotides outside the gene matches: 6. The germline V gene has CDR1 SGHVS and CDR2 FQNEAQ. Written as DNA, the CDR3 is TGTGCCAGCAGCGCCCGACTAGCAGCCGGGGAGCTGTTTTTT. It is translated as CASSARLAAGELFF.